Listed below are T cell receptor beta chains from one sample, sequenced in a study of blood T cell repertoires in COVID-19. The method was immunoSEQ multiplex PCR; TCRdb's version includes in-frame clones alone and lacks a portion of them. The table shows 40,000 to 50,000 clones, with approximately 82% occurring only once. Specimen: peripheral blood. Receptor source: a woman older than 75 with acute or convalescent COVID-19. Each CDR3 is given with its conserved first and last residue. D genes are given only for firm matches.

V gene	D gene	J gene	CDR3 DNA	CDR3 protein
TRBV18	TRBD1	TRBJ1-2	TGTGCCAGCTCACCGGGACAGGGGGCGGCCTTAAACTATGGCTACACCTTC	CASSPGQGAALNYGYTF
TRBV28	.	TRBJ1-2	TGTGCCAGCAGATCCTCGGGGGATTATGGCTACACCTTC	CASRSSGDYGYTF
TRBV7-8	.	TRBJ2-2	TGTGCCAGCAGCTTAGTGGTGGGGAGAGGGACCGGGGAGCTGTTTTTT	CASSLVVGRGTGELFF
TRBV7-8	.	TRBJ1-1	TGTGCCAGCAAAAAGGGGTCCAGTTTGAACACTGAAGCTTTCTTT	CASKKGSSLNTEAFF
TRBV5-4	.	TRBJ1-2	TGTGCCAGCAGCTTGGATCAGGGATTGGGCTATGGCTACACCTTC	CASSLDQGLGYGYTF
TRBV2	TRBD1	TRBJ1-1	TGTGCCAGCAGTCAGGACAGGGCCGCTGAAGCTTTCTTT	CASSQDRAAEAFF
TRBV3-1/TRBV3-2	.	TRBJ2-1	TGTGCCAGCAGCCAGCTGCCTAGCGATTCCTACAATGAGCAGTTCTTC	CASSQLPSDSYNEQFF
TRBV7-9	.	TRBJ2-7	TGTGCCAGCAGCCTGGACCGGGGACACCCGGGCTTC	CASSLDRGHPGF
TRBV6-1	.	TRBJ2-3	TGTGCCAGCAGTGAAGCGCTTCGGGGAGGCACAGATACGCAGTATTTT	CASSEALRGGTDTQYF
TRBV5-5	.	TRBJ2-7	TGTGCCAGCAGCTTGGCCGGCAGGGGAGCCTTTGGTAGGAACGAGCAGTACTTC	CASSLAGRGAFGRNEQYF
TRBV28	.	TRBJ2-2	TGTGCCAGCAGTTTTAGTGGACGTGGCGGACTTACCACCGGGGAGCTGTTTTTT	CASSFSGRGGLTTGELFF
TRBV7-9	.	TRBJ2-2	TGTGCCAGCAGCTCGCAGGGGAACACCGGGGAGCTGTTTTTT	CASSSQGNTGELFF
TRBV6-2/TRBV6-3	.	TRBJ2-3	TGTGCCAGCAGTTACTCGAGTCAGGCAGATACGCAGTATTTT	CASSYSSQADTQYF
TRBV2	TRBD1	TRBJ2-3	TGTGCCAGCAGTGAACCGGGACAGGGGTCGGGGAGGCCCACAGATACGCAGTATTTT	CASSEPGQGSGRPTDTQYF
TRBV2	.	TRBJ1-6	TGTGCCAGCAGTTTAACTGATTCAGGCAATTCACCCCTCCACTTT	CASSLTDSGNSPLHF